This record looks at one TCR beta chain sequence and its context. What it binds is not known. The source of the sample is a study of identical twins. Whole-study results and caveats: Compared with unrelated sharing, twin-shared out-of-frame alpha sequences had more low-probability sequences.

The junction had 12 bases not matched to a gene; V was cut back by 5 bases and J by 7 bases. The CDR3 is 16 residues long. The germline V gene encodes CDR1 SGHNT and CDR2 YENEEA. Template switching created a universal primer site, and the cDNA included unique molecular identifiers. TCRdb passed the 5' RACE reads through MiXCR, listing each CDR3 protein once. Here the sample spans 350,000 or so distinct CDR3 sequences, roughly 9% being singletons. The chain carries TRBV11-3 and TRBJ2-7; TRBD2 aligns across 12 bases. Sequencing was performed on naive T cells sorted from blood. The receptor was derived from a woman between 45 and 60 years old in good health. The CDR3 bases are TGTGCCAGCAGCCCTCGGACTAGCGGGACCTCTGGGGAGCAGTACGTC. It is translated as CASSPRTSGTSGEQYV.